One sample yielded the 6 T cell receptor beta chains listed below, sequenced in a study of T cell repertoires in cytomegalovirus infection. No antigens are known for them. Via MiXCR, TCRdb re-called the reads, giving one row per CDR3 protein. Found here are about 890,000 distinct CDR3 sequences, about a third of them singletons; the top ten hold roughly 13%. Sequenced material: cultured CD8+ T cells from PBMCs, taken from culture after CMV antigen stimulation. These receptor sequences come from a human donor in good health (CMV status not recorded). Some clones in this sample may be carry-over from other donors' samples.

This clonotype was counted many times. The CDR3, as DNA: TGTGCCAGCAGTTTATCGGCGGTGAACACTGAAGCTTTCTTT. This translates into CASSLSAVNTEAFF. The chain is built from TRBV27 and TRBJ1-1; D unclear. Germline V gene data show CDR1 as MNHEY and CDR2 as SMNVEV (reference sequence). The CDR3 spans 14 residues. Between the trimmed V and J ends, which lost 0 bases and 0 bases, there was a span of 5 bases.

CDR3 in amino acids: CASSPLEQKETQYF. CDR3 DNA: TGTGCCAGCAGCCCCCTCGAGCAGAAAGAGACCCAGTACTTC. The chain is built from TRBV7-9 and TRBJ2-5; D call uncertain. The CDR3 is 14 amino acids. Germline-derived CDR1 and CDR2 are SEHNR and FQNEAQ (reference sequence). Trimming removed 5 bases at V and 3 bases at J, with 13 bases between.

The rearrangement joins TRBV18 to TRBJ2-1; 8 bases are shared with TRBD1. The germline V gene has CDR1 KGHSH and CDR2 LQKENI. J gave up 3 bases and V 6 bases, and 7 bases lay outside the gene matches. The CDR3 has 15 residues. The CDR3 coding sequence is TGTGCCAGCTCCCGACCAGGGGGCATCTACAATGAGCAGTTCTTC. Its protein product is CASSRPGGIYNEQFF.

J is TRBJ2-2 and V is TRBV5-1, with TRBD2 matching over 8 bases. The CDR3 totals 15 residues. The germline gives CDR1 SGHRS, CDR2 YFSETQ. The trim removed 0 bases at V and 4 bases at J, leaving 2 bases unmatched. The CDR3 sequence: CASSLEGTSTGELFF. DNA of the CDR3: TGCGCCAGCAGCTTGGAAGGGACTAGCACCGGGGAGCTGTTTTTT.

V and J are TRBV4-1 and TRBJ2-3, with D possibly being TRBD1 or TRBD2 (5 bases each). This CDR3 has 15 amino acids. The V and J ends lost 5 bases and 6 bases respectively, with 18 bases between them. Germline CDR1 is MGHRA and CDR2 is YSYEKL. The CDR3 bases are TGCGCCAGCAGCTCGGGACCGGGAAATTTCGATACGCAGTATTTT. This sequence encodes CASSSGPGNFDTQYF.

CDR3 loop: CASSRGWGRGGEQFF. As DNA, the CDR3 is TGTGCCAGCAGCCGCGGCTGGGGCCGAGGGGGTGAGCAGTTCTTC. The genes are TRBV6-2 or TRBV6-3 and TRBJ2-1; maybe TRBD1 (6 bases). The CDR3 has 15 amino acids. Germline V gene sequence: CDR1 MNHEY, CDR2 SVGEGT. Trimming left V 6 bases short and J 9 bases short, with 21 bases between.